This record covers a single TCR beta chain. The V end lost 0 bases, the J end lost 0 bases, and 6 bases lay between the germline ends. The CDR3 is 15 amino acids. Germline CDR1 and CDR2: MNHNS and SASEGT. Assay used: immunoSEQ multiplex PCR; TCRdb lists only in-frame clones, some missing. The sample has 73,000 or so clones; less than 95% are singletons. The data originate from a study of T cell changes during pregnancy in multiple sclerosis. This clonotype was obtained from a female donor with multiple sclerosis, enrolled in a pregnancy study. The sample here was peripheral blood, taken in the second trimester of pregnancy. This chain connects TRBV6-1 to TRBJ1-3; unclear D gene. CDR3 DNA sequence: TGTGCCAGCAGTGAAGCCGAGAGCTCTGGAAACACCATATATTTT. Its protein is CASSEAESSGNTIYF.